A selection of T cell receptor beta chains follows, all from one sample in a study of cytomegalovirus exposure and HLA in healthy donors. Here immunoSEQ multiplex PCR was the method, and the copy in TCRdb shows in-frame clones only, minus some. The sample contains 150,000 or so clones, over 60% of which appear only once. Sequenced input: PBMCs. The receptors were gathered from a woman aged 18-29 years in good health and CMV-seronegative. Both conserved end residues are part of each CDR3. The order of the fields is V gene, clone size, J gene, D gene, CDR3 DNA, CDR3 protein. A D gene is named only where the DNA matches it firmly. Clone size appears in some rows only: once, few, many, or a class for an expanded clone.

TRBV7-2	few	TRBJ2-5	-	TGTGCCAGCAGCTTAGTCGGGAGCTTAGGGGAGACCCAGTACTTC	CASSLVGSLGETQYF
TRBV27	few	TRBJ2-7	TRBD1	TGTGCCAGCAGTTCGAGGACAGGGGGGGTCTACGAGCAGTACTTC	CASSSRTGGVYEQYF
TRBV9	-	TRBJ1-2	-	TGTGCCAGCAGCGTAGACCCAGGGACTAACTATGGCTACACCTTC	CASSVDPGTNYGYTF
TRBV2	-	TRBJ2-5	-	TGTGCCAGCAGTGAGGGCAGGATGCGAGAGACCCAGTACTTC	CASSEGRMRETQYF
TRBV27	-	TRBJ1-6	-	TGTGCCAGCAGTTTGGAGGGATCTCGTTTTAATAATTCACCCCTCCACTTT	CASSLEGSRFNNSPLHF
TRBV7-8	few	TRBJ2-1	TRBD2	TGTGCCAGCAGCTCTGGACTAGCGGGGTGGTCCTACAATGAGCAGTTCTTC	CASSSGLAGWSYNEQFF
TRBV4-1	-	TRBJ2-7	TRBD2	TGCGCCAGCAGCCAAGATCAGCGGGGGATCTACGAGCAGTACTTC	CASSQDQRGIYEQYF
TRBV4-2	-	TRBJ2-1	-	TGTGCCAGCAGCCAAGATATAGGAGGTTTGGGAAATGAGCAGTTCTTC	CASSQDIGGLGNEQFF
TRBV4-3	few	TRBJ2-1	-	TGCGCCAGCAGCCAAGATCAACAGGGCCCCTACAATGAGCAGTTCTTC	CASSQDQQGPYNEQFF
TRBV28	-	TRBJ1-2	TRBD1	TGTGCCAGCAGTTTCTTCGACAGGGTCTATGGCTACACCTTC	CASSFFDRVYGYTF
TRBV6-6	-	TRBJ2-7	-	TGTGCCAGCAGTTACGCGGGAACCTACGAGCAGTACTTC	CASSYAGTYEQYF
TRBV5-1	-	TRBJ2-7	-	TGCGCCAGCAGCTTGGGCGGTTACGAGCAGTACTTC	CASSLGGYEQYF
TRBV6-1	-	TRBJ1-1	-	TGTGCCACCGGGAGGGAACGGGGGACTGAAGCTTTCTTT	CATGRERGTEAFF
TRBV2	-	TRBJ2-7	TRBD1	TGTGCCAGCAACCTCCGGGACAGGGGCTCTTACGAGCAGTACTTC	CASNLRDRGSYEQYF
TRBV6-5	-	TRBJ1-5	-	TGTGCCAGCAGTTATAACCGGTACGGGCCCCAGCATTTT	CASSYNRYGPQHF
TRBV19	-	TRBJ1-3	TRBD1	TGTGCCAGTAGTACCACAGGGGTAGGAAACACCATATATTTT	CASSTTGVGNTIYF
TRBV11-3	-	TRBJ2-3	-	TGTGCCAGCAGCTCCGGAGGAGATAACACAGATACGCAGTATTTT	CASSSGGDNTDTQYF
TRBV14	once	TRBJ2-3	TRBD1	TGTGCCAGCAGCCAAGGCCAGGGGGCTGTGGCAGATACGCAGTATTTT	CASSQGQGAVADTQYF
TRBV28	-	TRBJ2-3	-	TGTGCCAGCAGTTGGGTGGGGGGTGCAGATACGCAGTATTTT	CASSWVGGADTQYF
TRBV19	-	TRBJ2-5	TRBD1	TGTGCCAGTAGTATGATGGGACAGGGAGAGACCCAGTACTTC	CASSMMGQGETQYF
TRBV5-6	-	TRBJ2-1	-	TGTGCCAGCAGCTCTCTACGGCGGGCGCACAATGAGCAGTTCTTC	CASSSLRRAHNEQFF
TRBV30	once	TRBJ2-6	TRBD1	TGTGCCTGGACCTTCGACAGGGCTGGGGCCAACGTCCTGACTTTC	CAWTFDRAGANVLTF
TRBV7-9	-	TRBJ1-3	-	TGTGCCAGCAGCTTAGGGCCCCCCACAGAGGGAGGTTACACCATATATTTT	CASSLGPPTEGGYTIYF
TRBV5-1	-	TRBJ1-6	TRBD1	TGCGCCAGCAGCGAGGCGGGACAGGCATCCGGTTCACCCCTCCACTTT	CASSEAGQASGSPLHF
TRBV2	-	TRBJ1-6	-	TGTGCCAGCAGTGGCGCGAGCTCCTATAATTCACCCCTCCACTTT	CASSGASSYNSPLHF
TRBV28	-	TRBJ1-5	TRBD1	TGTGCCAGCAGTGAGACAGGGGGAATCAATCAGCCCCAGCATTTT	CASSETGGINQPQHF